The next 15 T cell receptor beta chains were all read from a single sample in a study of blood T cell repertoires in COVID-19. Profiling relied on immunoSEQ multiplex PCR, and the TCRdb table lists in-frame clones only, not all of them. The top ten hold under 12% of the sample, which has a few hundred thousand clones, around 84% seen once. The specimen was peripheral blood. The receptors originated from a woman older than 75 with COVID-19, enrolled during active disease.

The chain couples TRBV5-4 to TRBJ2-7; unclear D gene. The ends were cut back, 5 bases at V and 2 bases at J, with 17 bases in the middle. Germline lookup yields CDR1 SGHNT and CDR2 YYREEE (reference sequence). CDR3 length equals 15 residues. The CDR3 DNA sequence: TGTGCCAGCAGACGGCAAGCCGGCGGTGCCTACGAGCAGTACTTC. It encodes CASRRQAGGAYEQYF.

V gene TRBV19 combines with J gene TRBJ2-3; 7 positions agree with TRBD1. CDR1 and CDR2 (germline): LNHDA, SQIVND (reference sequence). Trimming at V came to 6 bases and at J to 4 bases, leaving 7 bases not matched to a gene. This CDR3 is 14 amino acids long. This CDR3 is CASSRGQSPDTQYF. CDR3 nucleotides: TGTGCCAGTAGCCGGGGACAGTCCCCAGATACGCAGTATTTT.

Here the CDR3 DNA reads TGCAGCGTTGAAGGCCTGGGGGGAGCTTTCTTT. Translating it yields CSVEGLGGAFF. This chain connects TRBV29-1 to TRBJ1-1, with a tentative D call TRBD1 (5 bases). V was shortened by 1 base and J by 10 bases, with 10 bases between the two germline ends. CDR1 SQVTM and CDR2 ANQGSEA come from the germline V gene. The length of the CDR3 is 11 residues.

The chain joins TRBV5-5 to TRBJ2-1, with TRBD2 identical over 11 bases. V shed 3 bases, J shed 10 bases, and the junction held 6 bases outside the gene matches. This CDR3 is built from 14 residues. Per the germline V gene, CDR1 is SGHKS and CDR2 is YYEKEE (reference sequence). The DNA for the CDR3 is TGTGCCAGCAGCTGGGGGCTAGCGGGGGGCGAGCAGTTCTTC. This translates into CASSWGLAGGEQFF.

Here the CDR3 reads CASSIGQYYGYTF. The CDR3 DNA sequence: TGTGCCAGTAGTATAGGACAGTACTATGGCTACACCTTC. This chain joins TRBV19 and TRBJ1-2; D may be TRBD1 (5 bases). The germline V gene encodes CDR1 LNHDA and CDR2 SQIVND (reference sequence). The length of the CDR3 is 13 residues. V was pared by 1 base and J by 3 bases, with 6 bases between.

The CDR3 is CASSPPNRDYGYTF. The CDR3 DNA follows: TGTGCCAGCTCACCACCGAACAGGGACTATGGCTACACCTTC. J is TRBJ1-2 and V is TRBV18; TRBD1 might be the D (6 bases). V dropped 0 bases and J dropped 3 bases, with 8 bases sitting between them. CDR3 length equals 14 residues. The germline V gene encodes CDR1 KGHSH and CDR2 LQKENI. The whole variable domain, filled in from reference TRBV18 and TRBJ1-2, reads NAGVMQNPRHLVRRRGQEARLRCSPMKGHSHVYWYRQLPEEGLKFMVYLQKENIIDESGMPKERFSAEFPKEGPSILRIQQVVRGDSAAYFCASSPPNRDYGYTFGSGTRLTVV.

This clone was observed a handful of times. This sequence joins TRBV18 and TRBJ2-2; 9 bases fit TRBD1. CDR3 length equals 16 residues. CDR1 and CDR2 from the germline V gene are KGHSH and LQKENI. The V segment lost 6 bases and the J segment 1 base; nucleotides outside the gene matches: 6. CDR3 loop: CASSHPGQGNTGELFF. In nucleotides, the CDR3 is TGTGCCAGCTCCCACCCGGGACAGGGGAACACCGGGGAGCTGTTTTTT.

This clone was observed a handful of times. This sequence joins TRBV9 and TRBJ2-3, with TRBD1 identical over 8 bases. CDR1 is SGDLS and CDR2 is YYNGEE in the germline V gene. With V trimmed by 5 bases and J by 2 bases, 7 bases remained unmatched. The CDR3 consists of 15 residues. The CDR3 sequence is CASSAGTGLTDTQYF. The CDR3 coding sequence is TGTGCCAGCAGTGCCGGGACAGGACTCACAGATACGCAGTATTTT. Full variable domain (remainder filled in from reference TRBV9 and TRBJ2-3): DSGVTQTPKHLITATGQRVTLRCSPRSGDLSVYWYQQSLDQGLQFLIQYYNGEERAKGNILERFSAQQFPDLHSELNLSSLELGDSALYFCASSAGTGLTDTQYFGPGTRLTVL.

V usage is TRBV6-1 and J usage is TRBJ1-4; 7 bases are a match to TRBD1. The CDR3 is 13 amino acids. CDR1 and CDR2 from the germline V gene are MNHNS and SASEGT. The junction had 5 bases not matched to a gene; V was cut back by 6 bases and J by 7 bases. In nucleotides, the CDR3 is TGTGCCAGCAGACGGGGACAGATTGAAAAACTGTTTTTT. This codes for CASRRGQIEKLFF.

J is TRBJ1-5 and V is TRBV28; D may be TRBD1 (6 bases). Per the germline V gene, CDR1 is MDHEN and CDR2 is SYDVKM. The CDR3 has 14 amino acids. The V gene lost 4 bases and the J gene lost 7 bases, with 14 bases spanning the gap. CDR3 residues: CASSSTMGHQPQHF. The CDR3 nucleotides read TGTGCCAGCAGTTCAACAATGGGACACCAGCCCCAGCATTTT.

The chain has TRBV5-1 and TRBJ2-7; 7 bases fit TRBD1. Germline-derived CDR1 and CDR2 are SGHRS and YFSETQ. The CDR3 contains 13 residues. V was pared by 4 bases and J by 1 base, with 2 bases of the junction left unmatched. DNA for the CDR3: TGCGCCAGCAGCCTGACAGGGTCCTACGAGCAGTACTTC. Translating gives CASSLTGSYEQYF.

The CDR3 protein is CASSPLATLTGELFF. The CDR3 nucleotides read TGTGCCAGCAGTCCTCTAGCAACCCTCACCGGGGAGCTGTTTTTT. The gene calls are TRBV2 and TRBJ2-2; maybe TRBD2 (5 bases). Trimming pared 5 bases from V and 4 bases from J, leaving 14 bases between. The CDR3 runs to 15 residues. Germline CDR1 SNHLY, CDR2 FYNNEI.

This clone was detected once. This sequence joins TRBV11-2 and TRBJ1-1, with 9 bases aligning to TRBD1. Germline V gives CDR1 SGHAT, CDR2 FQNNGV. The CDR3 consists of 15 residues. V dropped 5 bases and J dropped 5; count of bases not matched to a gene: 9. The CDR3 loop is CASSLQGAWGTEAFF. In DNA form, the CDR3 reads TGTGCCAGCAGCCTACAGGGGGCATGGGGTACTGAAGCTTTCTTT. Based on the CDR3 plus reference TRBV11-2 and TRBJ1-1, the full variable domain is EAGVAQSPRYKIIEKRQSVAFWCNPISGHATLYWYQQILGQGPKLLIQFQNNGVVDDSQLPKDRFSAERLKGVDSTLKIQPAKLEDSAVYLCASSLQGAWGTEAFFGQGTRLTVV.

This clone was observed a single time. The chain couples TRBV2 to TRBJ1-4; TRBD1 matches at 8 bases. Germline loops: CDR1 SNHLY, CDR2 FYNNEI. This CDR3 has 14 amino acids. Trimming cost V 6 bases and J 8 bases; bases outside gene matches: 8. The CDR3 protein is CASSRQGIMEKLFF. DNA for the CDR3: TGTGCCAGCAGCAGACAGGGGATAATGGAAAAACTGTTTTTT. Full variable domain (outside the CDR3, taken from reference TRBV2 and TRBJ1-4): EPEVTQTPSHQVTQMGQEVILRCVPISNHLYFYWYRQILGQKVEFLVSFYNNEISEKSEIFDDQFSVERPDGSNFTLKIRSTKLEDSAMYFCASSRQGIMEKLFFGSGTQLSVL.

The chain joins TRBV7-9 to TRBJ1-1; D uncertain. This CDR3 comprises 13 residues. Germline V CDR1 and CDR2: SEHNR, FQNEAQ (reference sequence). Trimming took off 8 bases at V and 2 bases at J, with 12 bases between the two ends. DNA for the CDR3: TGTGCCAGCGCAGTAGGAGGCAACACTGAAGCTTTCTTT. Amino acids: CASAVGGNTEAFF.